The 29 T cell receptor beta chains in this list originate from one sample, sequenced in a study of hypomethylating agent response in myelodysplastic syndrome. Generated by immunoSEQ multiplex PCR, the TCRdb table keeps only in-frame clones and is missing some. This sample yields about 1,300 clones, of which under 90% are seen a single time; 16% belongs to the top ten. This specimen was bone marrow, taken before or after starting hypomethylating agent treatment for myelodysplastic syndrome (not recorded which). The receptors originated from a human donor with myelodysplastic syndrome.

The chain employs TRBV4-3 and TRBJ2-7; 7 bases map to TRBD1. The V segment lost 3 bases and the J segment 6 bases; nucleotides outside the gene matches: 8. Germline V gives CDR1 LGHNA, CDR2 YSLEER. The CDR3 sequence is 14 residues long. CDR3 sequence: CASSQDQTGFEQYF. Here the CDR3 DNA reads TGCGCCAGCAGCCAGGACCAGACAGGGTTCGAGCAGTACTTC.

V usage is TRBV11-2 and J usage is TRBJ2-2, with 9 positions matching TRBD2. The CDR3 consists of 14 residues. Germline V gene data show CDR1 as SGHAT and CDR2 as FQNNGV. J lost 5 bases, V lost 5 bases, and 3 bases had no gene match. DNA of the CDR3: TGTGCCAGCAGCATTCTAGCGGGGACCGGGGAGCTGTTTTTT. It specifies CASSILAGTGELFF.

The rearrangement uses TRBV9 and TRBJ2-2; D not certain. This CDR3 region has 16 residues. Trimming removed 0 bases at V and 7 bases at J, with 16 bases between. Germline CDR1 SGDLS, CDR2 YYNGEE. In DNA form, the CDR3 reads TGTGCCAGCAGCGTAGAAGCGAGCCATCCTAACGGGGAGCTGTTTTTT. It encodes CASSVEASHPNGELFF.

J is TRBJ1-5 and V is TRBV27; D is unresolved. The ends were cut back, 2 bases at V and 4 bases at J, with 9 bases in the middle. The CDR3 consists of 14 residues. Germline lookup yields CDR1 MNHEY and CDR2 SMNVEV (reference sequence). The CDR3 reads CASSLRQFNQPQHF. The DNA of the CDR3 is TGTGCCAGCAGTTTAAGGCAGTTTAATCAGCCCCAGCATTTT.

The DNA for the CDR3 is TGCGCCAGCAGCTTTGGGGGCAACTATGGCTACACCTTC. Encoded protein: CASSFGGNYGYTF. This chain uses TRBV5-1 with TRBJ1-2; maybe TRBD1 (6 bases). CDR3 length: 13 amino acids. Germline V gene lookup returns CDR1 SGHRS and CDR2 YFSETQ. Trimming took 2 bases from V and 2 from J, leaving 7 bases between them.

This clone appeared once. The V gene is TRBV4-1, the J gene TRBJ2-3, with D maybe TRBD2 (6 bases). The V gene lost 1 base and the J gene lost 15 bases, with 20 bases spanning the gap. CDR1 and CDR2 (germline): MGHRA, YSYEKL. The CDR3 contains 14 residues. CDR3 loop: CASSQGRSLGSCYF. The CDR3 DNA follows: TGCGCCAGCAGCCAAGGGAGGAGTCTCGGGAGCTGTTATTTT.

This clone was observed a few times. The chain has TRBV7-9 and TRBJ1-3, with 7 nucleotides matching TRBD1. V lost 3 bases, J lost 0 bases, and 5 bases stayed unmatched. This CDR3 region has 16 residues. CDR1 and CDR2 (germline): SEHNR, FQNEAQ (reference sequence). The CDR3 is CASSLGQQISGNTIYF. The CDR3, as DNA: TGTGCCAGCAGCTTGGGACAGCAAATCTCTGGAAACACCATATATTTT. Combining the CDR3 with reference TRBV7-9 and TRBJ1-3 gives the whole variable domain DTGVSQNPRHKITKRGQNVTFRCDPISEHNRLYWYRQTLGQGPEFLTYFQNEAQLEKSRLLSDRFSAERPKGSFSTLEIQRTEQGDSAMYLCASSLGQQISGNTIYFGEGSWLTVV.

V gene TRBV18 combines with J gene TRBJ2-2, with D tentatively TRBD2 (5 bases). In germline, CDR1 is KGHSH, CDR2 LQKENI. Trimming removed 1 base from V and 4 bases from J, with 10 bases in between. This CDR3 is 15 amino acids long. The CDR3 loop is CASSPLTGITGELFF. In DNA, the CDR3 is TGTGCCAGCTCACCACTAACGGGAATCACCGGGGAGCTGTTTTTT. Full variable domain (rest looked up from reference TRBV18 and TRBJ2-2): NAGVMQNPRHLVRRRGQEARLRCSPMKGHSHVYWYRQLPEEGLKFMVYLQKENIIDESGMPKERFSAEFPKEGPSILRIQQVVRGDSAAYFCASSPLTGITGELFFGEGSRLTVL.

V gene TRBV7-3 combines with J gene TRBJ1-2; 8 nucleotides line up with TRBD1. The length of the CDR3 is 15 residues. Looked up from germline, CDR1 is SGHTA and CDR2 is FQGTGA. The V gene end was trimmed by 1 base and the J gene end by 8 bases; junction bases not matched to a gene: 9. The CDR3 region is CASSLILQGAGGYTF. The CDR3 DNA follows: TGTGCCAGCAGCTTAATTCTTCAGGGGGCGGGGGGCTACACCTTC.

This rearrangement joins TRBV7-8 to TRBJ2-3; D remains unclear. V lost 3 bases and J 0 bases, leaving 7 bases between the germline ends. The CDR3 has 14 amino acids. Germline V lookup: CDR1 SGHVS, CDR2 FQNEAQ. CDR3 residues: CASSLIGSTDTQYF. CDR3 nucleotides: TGTGCCAGCAGCTTGATAGGGAGCACAGATACGCAGTATTTT. The variable domain in full, with the rest retrieved from reference TRBV7-8 and TRBJ2-3, is GAGVSQSPRYKVAKRGQDVALRCDPISGHVSLFWYQQALGQGPEFLTYFQNEAQLDKSGLPSDRFFAERPEGSVSTLKIQRTQQEDSAVYLCASSLIGSTDTQYFGPGTRLTVL.

V is TRBV6-5 and J is TRBJ2-7; perhaps TRBD2 as D (6 bases). This CDR3 contains 13 residues. Germline V gene lookup returns CDR1 MNHEY and CDR2 SVGAGI. The germline V and J ends were trimmed by 0 bases and 7 bases, with 10 bases remaining between them. In DNA, the CDR3 is TGTGCCAGCAGTTACTCGCCGGGGGAGGAGCAGTACTTC. As protein: CASSYSPGEEQYF.

The V gene is TRBV9, the J gene TRBJ1-5, with 11 bases aligning to TRBD1. The V segment lost 0 bases and the J segment 8 bases; nucleotides outside the gene matches: 4. Germline V lookup: CDR1 SGDLS, CDR2 YYNGEE. The CDR3 runs to 15 residues. The CDR3 protein is CASSVGDRGVEPQHF. CDR3 nucleotides: TGTGCCAGCAGCGTAGGGGACAGGGGGGTTGAGCCCCAGCATTTT.

This sequence joins TRBV6-6 and TRBJ2-3, with D perhaps TRBD2 (5 bases). V was pared by 6 bases and J by 3 bases, with 13 bases between. This CDR3 has 14 amino acids. CDR1 MNHNY and CDR2 SVGAGI come from the germline V gene (reference sequence). The CDR3, as DNA: TGTGCCAGCAGCAGGCCCGGAGGTACAGATACGCAGTATTTT. Translating it yields CASSRPGGTDTQYF.

The V and J genes are TRBV6-5 and TRBJ2-1, with 10 bases identical to TRBD1. J was trimmed by 6 bases and V by 6 bases; bases with no gene match: 8. The CDR3 extends over 15 amino acids. Per the germline V gene, CDR1 is MNHEY and CDR2 is SVGAGI. In nucleotides, the CDR3 is TGTGCCAGCAGCCCCGGACAGGGGGTGGGCAATGAGCAGTTCTTC. Translation: CASSPGQGVGNEQFF.

V gene TRBV9 combines with J gene TRBJ2-3; no clear D. The CDR3 is 15 residues long. Germline values: CDR1 SGDLS, CDR2 YYNGEE. V was cut by 2 bases and J by 1 base, with 11 bases left in between. CDR3 in amino acids: CASSVTGVGTDTQYF. The CDR3 DNA follows: TGTGCCAGCAGCGTTACGGGCGTCGGCACAGATACGCAGTATTTT.

The genes are TRBV19 and TRBJ2-1, with TRBD2 matching over 13 bases. The CDR3 is 16 amino acids. CDR1 and CDR2 from the germline V gene are LNHDA and SQIVND (reference sequence). V lost 4 bases to trimming and J lost 3 bases; unmatched junction nucleotides: 3. This CDR3 is CASSRLAGGFYNEQFF. CDR3 bases: TGTGCCAGTAGTAGACTAGCGGGAGGTTTCTACAATGAGCAGTTCTTC. Full variable domain (missing parts from reference TRBV19 and TRBJ2-1): DGGITQSPKYLFRKEGQNVTLSCEQNLNHDAMYWYRQDPGQGLRLIYYSQIVNDFQKGDIAEGYSVSREKKESFPLTVTSAQKNPTAFYLCASSRLAGGFYNEQFFGPGTRLTVL.

V and J are TRBV11-2 and TRBJ2-3; TRBD1 might be the D (6 bases). V was clipped by 3 bases and J by 4 bases, with 8 bases between them. This CDR3 comprises 13 residues. Germline values: CDR1 SGHAT, CDR2 FQNNGV. Here the CDR3 reads CASSFAGADTQYF. CDR3 sequence (DNA): TGTGCCAGCAGCTTTGCAGGGGCAGATACGCAGTATTTT.

In this sample, this clone turned up a few times. V is TRBV19 and J is TRBJ1-1, with D possibly matching TRBD1 (5 bases). This CDR3 is 11 amino acids long. Germline CDR1 LNHDA, CDR2 SQIVND (reference sequence). The germline V and J ends were trimmed by 7 bases and 8 bases, with 11 bases remaining between them. CDR3 DNA: TGTGCCAGTAAGGGACGGACAGAAGCTTTCTTT. Protein: CASKGRTEAFF.

The chain has TRBV29-1 and TRBJ1-2; weak D call: TRBD1 (6 bases). The CDR3 is 13 residues long. Per the germline V gene, CDR1 is SQVTM and CDR2 is ANQGSEA. Trimming took 4 bases from V and 8 from J, leaving 17 bases between them. CDR3 in DNA: TGCAGCGTTGGGTTTGTAAACAGGGACGGCTACACCTTC. Translated, it gives CSVGFVNRDGYTF.

This clone was seen just once. This chain connects TRBV2 to TRBJ1-2, with 9 bases that match TRBD1. V shed 5 bases and J 2 bases; nucleotides not matched to a gene: 9. Germline V gene lookup returns CDR1 SNHLY and CDR2 FYNNEI. This CDR3 is 16 amino acids long. CDR3: CASSLQTGTGNYGYTF. CDR3 DNA sequence: TGTGCCAGCAGTCTACAAACCGGGACAGGGAACTATGGCTACACCTTC. Full variable domain (outside the CDR3, taken from reference TRBV2 and TRBJ1-2): EPEVTQTPSHQVTQMGQEVILRCVPISNHLYFYWYRQILGQKVEFLVSFYNNEISEKSEIFDDQFSVERPDGSNFTLKIRSTKLEDSAMYFCASSLQTGTGNYGYTFGSGTRLTVV.

This chain uses TRBV5-1 with TRBJ2-5, with a possible D match to TRBD1 (5 bases). The CDR3 is made up of 13 amino acids. Between the trimmed V and J ends, which lost 4 bases and 3 bases, there was a span of 10 bases. Germline V gene lookup returns CDR1 SGHRS and CDR2 YFSETQ. The CDR3 nucleotides read TGCGCCAGCAGCGCAACAGGTAAAGAGACCCAGTACTTC. Encoded protein: CASSATGKETQYF.

The V and J genes are TRBV4-3 and TRBJ1-3, with a weak D call TRBD1 (5 bases). Trimming cost V 4 bases and J 0 bases, with 10 bases left between them. Per germline, CDR1 LGHNA and CDR2 YSLEER. This CDR3 comprises 15 residues. The chain's CDR3 is CASSRGTSSGNTIYF. The CDR3, as DNA: TGCGCCAGCAGCCGGGGGACGAGCTCTGGAAACACCATATATTTT.

The chain links TRBV7-8 to TRBJ1-5, with a weak D call TRBD1 (5 bases). Trimming pared 4 bases from V and 3 bases from J, leaving 13 bases between. This CDR3 comprises 15 residues. Germline-derived CDR1 and CDR2 are SGHVS and FQNEAQ. Here the CDR3 reads CASSSHGGYNQPQHF. The CDR3 DNA sequence: TGTGCCAGCAGCTCGCATGGGGGGTACAATCAGCCCCAGCATTTT.

This chain connects TRBV5-5 to TRBJ2-3; D possibly corresponds to TRBD2 (6 bases). CDR3 length: 15 residues. In germline, CDR1 is SGHKS, CDR2 YYEKEE (reference sequence). V lost 0 bases and J 3 bases, leaving 11 bases between the germline ends. CDR3 amino acids: CASSLVLGLTDTQYF. CDR3 nucleotide sequence: TGTGCCAGCAGCTTGGTGTTGGGACTTACAGATACGCAGTATTTT.

The chain is built from TRBV7-2 and TRBJ2-5; 11 bases agree with TRBD1. This CDR3 spans 15 amino acids. From germline, CDR1 is SGHTA and CDR2 FQGNSA. Germline trimming cut 6 bases from V and 6 bases from J; bases unmatched to any gene: 9. CDR3: CASSDGTGGIKTQYF. CDR3 coding DNA: TGTGCCAGCAGTGACGGGACAGGGGGGATAAAGACCCAGTACTTC. Using reference TRBV7-2 and TRBJ2-5 for the parts outside the CDR3, the full variable domain is GAGVSQSPSNKVTEKGKDVELRCDPISGHTALYWYRQSLGQGLEFLIYFQGNSAPDKSGLPSDRFSAERTGGSVSTLTIQRTQQEDSAVYLCASSDGTGGIKTQYFGPGTRLLVL.

The chain couples TRBV15 to TRBJ2-5; 9 nucleotides agree with TRBD1. V dropped 3 bases and J dropped 5; count of bases not matched to a gene: 7. From germline, CDR1 is LNHNV and CDR2 YYDKDF (reference sequence). The CDR3 is 15 residues long. The CDR3, as DNA: TGTGCCACCAGCAGTCATACAGGGGGCGGTGAGACCCAGTACTTC. Encoded protein: CATSSHTGGGETQYF.

The rearrangement uses TRBV19 and TRBJ1-1; 12 bases line up with TRBD1. The junction had 9 bases not matched to a gene; V was cut back by 7 bases and J by 0 bases. CDR3 size: 17 residues. Germline V gives CDR1 LNHDA, CDR2 SQIVND (reference sequence). The chain's CDR3 is CASTSRDRGQVNTEAFF. As DNA, the CDR3 is TGTGCCAGTACCTCTCGGGACAGGGGGCAAGTGAACACTGAAGCTTTCTTT.

J is TRBJ1-1 and V is TRBV2, with unresolved D. With 6 bases removed from V and 7 bases from J, the gap between germline ends came to 15 bases. Germline V gene sequence: CDR1 SNHLY, CDR2 FYNNEI. This CDR3 is 13 amino acids long. The CDR3 nucleotides read TGTGCCAGCAGCTACTCGGAAGGAGGTGAAGCTTTCTTT. Translation gives CASSYSEGGEAFF. Variable domain in full (rest from reference TRBV2 and TRBJ1-1): EPEVTQTPSHQVTQMGQEVILRCVPISNHLYFYWYRQILGQKVEFLVSFYNNEISEKSEIFDDQFSVERPDGSNFTLKIRSTKLEDSAMYFCASSYSEGGEAFFGQGTRLTVV.

Here the CDR3 DNA reads TGTGCCAGCAGCTTAAGTAGGGGGACCGGGGAGCTGTTTTTT. Translating gives CASSLSRGTGELFF. V gene TRBV7-2 combines with J gene TRBJ2-2, with a weak D call TRBD1 (6 bases). This CDR3 has 14 residues. Trimming removed 2 bases at V and 5 bases at J, with 9 bases between. Looked up from germline, CDR1 is SGHTA and CDR2 is FQGNSA. The full variable domain, with the rest looked up from reference TRBV7-2 and TRBJ2-2, is GAGVSQSPSNKVTEKGKDVELRCDPISGHTALYWYRQSLGQGLEFLIYFQGNSAPDKSGLPSDRFSAERTGGSVSTLTIQRTQQEDSAVYLCASSLSRGTGELFFGEGSRLTVL.